The clone carrying this TCR beta chain was counted between two and nine times. Its antigen remains unidentified. Library preparation (for TCRbeta) was performed with unique molecular identifiers. In TCRdb, the PCR reads were re-called with MiXCR into one record per CDR3 protein. Of about 77,000 distinct CDR3 sequences in the sample, approximately 18% were seen once. CDR1 and CDR2 (germline): DFQATT, SNEGSKA (reference sequence). The CDR3 is 15 amino acids. Trimming removed 3 bases from V and 6 bases from J; junction bases left unmatched: 9. The sample is drawn from a study of T-cell reconstitution after alpha-beta-depleted transplantation in children. Study-level points and caveats: Some patients owed their high day-60 TCRbeta diversity to surviving recipient T cells and thymic progenitors. Alpha-beta T cells present about two months after transplant were reported to originate from several hundred expanded graft clones. After one year, T-cell counts and TCRbeta diversity mostly came from new T cells.

Source: PBMCs, mostly from graft donor cells, taken 360 days after TCRalphabeta/CD19-depleted stem cell transplant. The chain combines TRBV20-1 with TRBJ2-2, with 8 bases lining up with TRBD2. The sequence was collected from a male patient aged 2-15 years who had a stem cell transplant for acute lymphoblastic leukemia, so the T cells may come from the graft donor. Written as DNA, the CDR3 is TGCAGTGCTAGTCGCATAAGCGGGAGAGCCGGGGAGCTGTTTTTT. Translating gives CSASRISGRAGELFF.